One sample yielded the 27 T cell receptor beta chains listed below, sequenced in a study of immune evolution from preneoplasia to lung adenocarcinoma. Clones were sequenced by immunoSEQ multiplex PCR, and TCRdb holds only the in-frame ones, with some missing. Among approximately 2,000 clones listed, 65% to 85% were seen once. The specimen was FFPE lung adenocarcinoma in situ tissue. These receptors originate from a person aged 55-80 years with lung adenocarcinoma.

The sample holds a few counts of this clone. The genes are TRBV2 and TRBJ2-3, with D perhaps matching TRBD2 (5 bases). Trimming removed 6 bases at V and 5 bases at J, with 15 bases between. Looked up from germline, CDR1 is SNHLY and CDR2 is FYNNEI. The CDR3 is made up of 14 amino acids. The CDR3 DNA follows: TGTGCCAGCAGACGAATAGCGTCGGAAGATACGCAGTATTTT. This gives the protein CASRRIASEDTQYF.

The CDR3, as DNA: TGCGCCAGCAGCTCCGGACAGGGGGGACGGGGCTACACCTTC. Translation gives CASSSGQGGRGYTF. The chain joins TRBV5-1 to TRBJ1-2, with TRBD1 identical over 10 bases. V lost 3 bases to trimming and J lost 8 bases; unmatched junction nucleotides: 7. The CDR3 runs to 14 residues. Germline CDR1 and CDR2: SGHRS and YFSETQ.

In its sample, this clone was seen once. This CDR3 reads CASSQAKNSPLHF. CDR3 DNA sequence: TGTGCCAGCAGCCAAGCTAAGAATTCACCCCTCCACTTT. The chain combines TRBV14 with TRBJ1-6; D is undetermined. The CDR3 runs 13 residues. The germline CDR1 and CDR2 sequences are SGHDN and FVKESK. Trimming took off 1 base at V and 7 bases at J, with 5 bases between the two ends.

The V gene is TRBV30, the J gene TRBJ2-2, with 9 bases aligning to TRBD1. The germline V gene has CDR1 GTSNPN and CDR2 SVGIG (reference sequence). The CDR3 runs 14 residues. V lost 5 bases to trimming and J lost 1 base; unmatched junction nucleotides: 2. The CDR3, as DNA: TGTGCCTGGGGGACAGGGAAGAACACCGGGGAGCTGTTTTTT. It codes for CAWGTGKNTGELFF. Full variable domain (missing parts from reference TRBV30 and TRBJ2-2): SQTIHQWPATLVQPVGSPLSLECTVEGTSNPNLYWYRQAAGRGLQLLFYSVGIGQISSEVPQNLSASRPQDRQFILSSKKLLLSDSGFYLCAWGTGKNTGELFFGEGSRLTVL.

The rearrangement joins TRBV30 to TRBJ1-1; TRBD1 might be the D (6 bases). Trimming pared 1 base from V and 1 base from J, leaving 10 bases between. CDR1 is GTSNPN and CDR2 is SVGIG in the germline V gene (reference sequence). The CDR3 length is 14 residues. The DNA for the CDR3 is TGTGCCTGGAGTGGACAGGCCTCGAACACTGAAGCTTTCTTT. This codes for CAWSGQASNTEAFF.

The rearrangement links TRBV18 to TRBJ1-3; D is possibly TRBD1 (5 bases). Trimming cost V 0 bases and J 0 bases, with 9 bases left between them. CDR3 length: 16 residues. Per the germline V gene, CDR1 is KGHSH and CDR2 is LQKENI. CDR3 residues: CASSPPGVTSGNTIYF. For the CDR3, the DNA is TGTGCCAGCTCACCACCAGGGGTAACCTCTGGAAACACCATATATTTT.

This chain uses TRBV28 with TRBJ1-5; 8 nucleotides align to TRBD1. Per the germline V gene, CDR1 is MDHEN and CDR2 is SYDVKM. The CDR3 is made up of 15 amino acids. Trimming at V came to 1 base and at J to 4 bases, leaving 3 bases not matched to a gene. The CDR3 spells CASSLSDRGNQPQHF. CDR3 DNA sequence: TGTGCCAGCAGTTTATCCGACAGGGGAAATCAGCCCCAGCATTTT.

The V call is TRBV6-5, the J call TRBJ1-1, with 9 bases that match TRBD1. The CDR3 totals 15 residues. The V gene's germline CDR1 is MNHEY and CDR2 SVGAGI. Trimming removed 5 bases from V and 3 bases from J; junction bases left unmatched: 7. The CDR3 reads CASSTGGNSDTEAFF. CDR3 in DNA: TGTGCCAGCAGTACAGGGGGCAACTCGGACACTGAAGCTTTCTTT.

A single count supports this clone. The chain joins TRBV30 to TRBJ1-1, with 8 bases fitting TRBD1. Germline CDR1 is GTSNPN and CDR2 is SVGIG (reference sequence). The CDR3 is 13 residues long. With V trimmed by 1 base and J by 7 bases, 5 bases remained unmatched. Written as DNA, the CDR3 is TGTGCCTGGAGTGCAACAGGGGGGGGTGAAGCTTTCTTT. Residues: CAWSATGGGEAFF.

The sample holds one count of this clone. The chain has TRBV11-1 and TRBJ2-1; D perhaps matches TRBD1 (5 bases). Germline CDR1 reads SGHAT; CDR2 reads FQDESV (reference sequence). This CDR3 region has 13 residues. V dropped 6 bases and J dropped 8 bases, with 14 bases sitting between them. The CDR3 is CASRPPGRDEQFF. CDR3 nucleotide sequence: TGTGCCAGCAGGCCGCCGGGCAGGGATGAGCAGTTCTTC.

The V call is TRBV2, the J call TRBJ1-5; 7 bases line up with TRBD1. With 5 bases clipped from V and 3 bases from J, the junction kept 4 bases outside the gene matches. Germline V gene sequence: CDR1 SNHLY, CDR2 FYNNEI. The CDR3 sequence is 14 residues long. The CDR3 bases are TGTGCCAGCAGTTCCGACAGGGTCAATCAGCCCCAGCATTTT. Translation gives CASSSDRVNQPQHF.

The chain carries TRBV6-1 and TRBJ1-3, with a possible D match to TRBD1 (5 bases). V lost 2 bases, J lost 2 bases, and 13 bases lay in between. Germline V CDR1 and CDR2: MNHNS, SASEGT. The CDR3 is 16 amino acids. The CDR3 DNA reads as TGTGCCAGCAGTGAAATGAGGGGTTCTACTGGAAACACCATATATTTT. It codes for CASSEMRGSTGNTIYF.

V usage is TRBV15 and J usage is TRBJ2-7; D may be TRBD1 (5 bases). Per germline, CDR1 LNHNV and CDR2 YYDKDF (reference sequence). The CDR3 covers 15 residues. Trimming took off 6 bases at V and 0 bases at J, with 15 bases between the two ends. CDR3 residues: CATSPQVTSSYEQYF. CDR3 DNA: TGTGCCACCAGTCCACAGGTAACAAGCTCCTACGAGCAGTACTTC.

V and J are TRBV21-1 and TRBJ1-4; the tabulated D call, TRBD1, remains unverified against the DNA. TRBV21-1 is described as a pseudogene. This CDR3 comprises 14 residues. DNA for the CDR3: TGTGCCAGCAGCAAAGTTACAGTTAATGAAAAACTGTTTTTT. This sequence encodes CASSKVTVNEKLFF.

The chain joins TRBV2 to TRBJ2-7; TRBD2 aligns across 7 bases. The germline gives CDR1 SNHLY, CDR2 FYNNEI. The CDR3 is 12 residues long. Germline trimming cut 8 bases from V and 3 bases from J; bases unmatched to any gene: 4. CDR3 coding DNA: TGTGCCAGCGGGGAGGGACTCTACGAGCAGTACTTC. Translation: CASGEGLYEQYF.

V is TRBV11-1 and J is TRBJ2-7, with D possibly being TRBD2 (6 bases). Germline CDR1 reads SGHAT; CDR2 reads FQDESV (reference sequence). Trimming pared 6 bases from V and 7 bases from J, leaving 16 bases between. CDR3 length: 13 amino acids. The CDR3 region is CASRKQFGGEQYF. CDR3 bases: TGTGCCAGCAGAAAACAGTTCGGGGGTGAGCAGTACTTC.

The chain recombines TRBV6-6 with TRBJ2-3; 7 bases line up with TRBD1. Trimming took 8 bases from V and 3 from J; bases not matched to a gene: 8. Germline lookup yields CDR1 MNHNY and CDR2 SVGAGI (reference sequence). The CDR3 consists of 14 residues. The CDR3 reads CASGRDSDTDTQYF. The DNA for the CDR3 is TGTGCCAGCGGCCGGGACAGTGATACAGATACGCAGTATTTT.

To note about this clone: Germline is not matched at one junction end, which may reflect a read error. V gene TRBV2 combines with J gene TRBJ2-5; D call uncertain. The germline gives CDR1 SNHLY, CDR2 FYNNEI. This CDR3 region has 13 residues. CDR3 region: CVSSESVQETQYF. CDR3 nucleotides: TGTGTCAGCAGTGAATCTGTCCAAGAGACCCAGTACTTC.

This chain joins TRBV10-3 and TRBJ2-7; 9 nucleotides line up with TRBD1. Germline V gives CDR1 ENHRY, CDR2 SYGVKD. The CDR3 runs 13 residues. V lost 6 bases, J lost 5 bases, and 5 bases stayed unmatched. This chain's CDR3 is CAISPGQGNEQYF. The CDR3, as DNA: TGTGCCATCAGCCCCGGACAGGGGAACGAGCAGTACTTC.

This sequence joins TRBV30 and TRBJ2-1, with 7 bases aligning to TRBD1. Per germline, CDR1 GTSNPN and CDR2 SVGIG (reference sequence). The junction had 4 bases not matched to a gene; V was cut back by 5 bases and J by 0 bases. This CDR3 comprises 14 residues. This chain's CDR3 is CAWLTGSSYNEQFF. The CDR3 DNA reads as TGTGCCTGGTTGACAGGGAGCTCCTACAATGAGCAGTTCTTC.

V usage is TRBV28 and J usage is TRBJ2-1; TRBD1 matches 8 bases. After removal of 5 bases from V and 2 bases from J, the junction contained 5 bases not matched to a gene. The germline V gene encodes CDR1 MDHEN and CDR2 SYDVKM. This CDR3 spans 15 amino acids. The DNA of the CDR3 is TGTGCCAGCAGTGGCGGACAGGGCCCCTACAATGAGCAGTTCTTC. It yields the protein CASSGGQGPYNEQFF. The whole variable domain, remainder taken from reference TRBV28 and TRBJ2-1, is DVKVTQSSRYLVKRTGEKVFLECVQDMDHENMFWYRQDPGLGLRLIYFSYDVKMKEKGDIPEGYSVSREKKERFSLILESASTNQTSMYLCASSGGQGPYNEQFFGPGTRLTVL.

The V call is TRBV11-1, the J call TRBJ2-2; TRBD2 matches at 8 bases. The CDR3 runs 15 residues. The junction had 11 bases not matched to a gene; V was cut back by 7 bases and J by 7 bases. Germline V gene data show CDR1 as SGHAT and CDR2 as FQDESV (reference sequence). The CDR3: CASTRGSGAHGELFF. CDR3 sequence (DNA): TGTGCCAGCACCCGGGGTAGCGGGGCCCACGGGGAGCTGTTTTTT. The complete variable domain, with remaining parts taken from reference TRBV11-1 and TRBJ2-2, reads EAEVAQSPRYKITEKSQAVAFWCDPISGHATLYWYRQILGQGPELLVQFQDESVVDDSQLPKDRFSAERLKGVDSTLKIQPAELGDSAMYLCASTRGSGAHGELFFGEGSRLTVL.

The chain is built from TRBV30 and TRBJ2-7; D is tentatively TRBD1 or TRBD2 (6 bases each). Trimming removed 4 bases from V and 0 bases from J, with 13 bases in between. The CDR3 length is 14 residues. Germline values: CDR1 GTSNPN, CDR2 SVGIG (reference sequence). The CDR3 DNA is TGTGCCTGGAACGGGGGCACGAGCTCCTACGAGCAGTACTTC. It codes for CAWNGGTSSYEQYF.

The chain links TRBV28 to TRBJ2-6; 8 nucleotides agree with TRBD1. CDR1 and CDR2 (germline): MDHEN, SYDVKM. The length of the CDR3 is 17 residues. Germline trimming cut 7 bases from V and 1 base from J; bases unmatched to any gene: 9. The CDR3 DNA follows: TGTGCCAGCACGAAACAGGGGGTTCGTTCTGGGGCCAACGTCCTGACTTTC. This sequence encodes CASTKQGVRSGANVLTF.

The V gene is TRBV30, the J gene TRBJ2-5, with 11 bases identical to TRBD2. This CDR3 is built from 14 residues. Germline V gene sequence: CDR1 GTSNPN, CDR2 SVGIG (reference sequence). V lost 1 base, J lost 5 bases, and 3 bases stayed unmatched. This CDR3 reads CAWSELAGAETQYF. The CDR3 DNA reads TGTGCCTGGAGTGAACTAGCGGGAGCTGAGACCCAGTACTTC.

Only a few counts were recorded for this clone. This sequence joins TRBV19 and TRBJ2-6, with unresolved D. The CDR3 contains 15 residues. V lost 5 bases and J 0 bases, leaving 8 bases between the germline ends. Germline loops: CDR1 LNHDA, CDR2 SQIVND (reference sequence). CDR3 bases: TGTGCCAGTAGTGGGCTAGACTCTGGGGCCAACGTCCTGACTTTC. Protein: CASSGLDSGANVLTF.

This rearrangement joins TRBV9 to TRBJ1-4, with 9 bases aligning to TRBD1. Trimming took 3 bases from V and 6 from J; bases not matched to a gene: 9. CDR1 and CDR2 (germline): SGDLS, YYNGEE. CDR3 length: 16 residues. The CDR3 coding sequence is TGTGCCAGCAGCGGAGGTTCGGGACAGGGACATGAAAAACTGTTTTTT. This sequence encodes CASSGGSGQGHEKLFF. The full variable domain, in which reference TRBV9 and TRBJ1-4 provide the parts outside the CDR3, is DSGVTQTPKHLITATGQRVTLRCSPRSGDLSVYWYQQSLDQGLQFLIQYYNGEERAKGNILERFSAQQFPDLHSELNLSSLELGDSALYFCASSGGSGQGHEKLFFGSGTQLSVL.